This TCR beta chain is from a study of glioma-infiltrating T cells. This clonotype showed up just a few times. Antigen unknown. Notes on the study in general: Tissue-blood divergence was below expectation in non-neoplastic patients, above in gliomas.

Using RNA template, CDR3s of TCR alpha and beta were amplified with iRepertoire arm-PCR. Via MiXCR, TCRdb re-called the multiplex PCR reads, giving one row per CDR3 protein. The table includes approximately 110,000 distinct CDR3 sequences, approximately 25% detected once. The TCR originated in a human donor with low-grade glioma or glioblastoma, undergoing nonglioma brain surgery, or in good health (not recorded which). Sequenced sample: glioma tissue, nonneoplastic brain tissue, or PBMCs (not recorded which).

As DNA, the CDR3 is TGTGCCAGCAGCTCGTCGCCGGGGGACGAGCAGTACTTC. Its translation is CASSSSPGDEQYF. This rearrangement joins TRBV7-3 to TRBJ2-7, with D maybe TRBD2 (6 bases). The CDR3 sequence is 13 residues long. CDR1 and CDR2 (germline): SGHTA, FQGTGA. Trimming left V 4 bases short and J 5 bases short, with 12 bases between.